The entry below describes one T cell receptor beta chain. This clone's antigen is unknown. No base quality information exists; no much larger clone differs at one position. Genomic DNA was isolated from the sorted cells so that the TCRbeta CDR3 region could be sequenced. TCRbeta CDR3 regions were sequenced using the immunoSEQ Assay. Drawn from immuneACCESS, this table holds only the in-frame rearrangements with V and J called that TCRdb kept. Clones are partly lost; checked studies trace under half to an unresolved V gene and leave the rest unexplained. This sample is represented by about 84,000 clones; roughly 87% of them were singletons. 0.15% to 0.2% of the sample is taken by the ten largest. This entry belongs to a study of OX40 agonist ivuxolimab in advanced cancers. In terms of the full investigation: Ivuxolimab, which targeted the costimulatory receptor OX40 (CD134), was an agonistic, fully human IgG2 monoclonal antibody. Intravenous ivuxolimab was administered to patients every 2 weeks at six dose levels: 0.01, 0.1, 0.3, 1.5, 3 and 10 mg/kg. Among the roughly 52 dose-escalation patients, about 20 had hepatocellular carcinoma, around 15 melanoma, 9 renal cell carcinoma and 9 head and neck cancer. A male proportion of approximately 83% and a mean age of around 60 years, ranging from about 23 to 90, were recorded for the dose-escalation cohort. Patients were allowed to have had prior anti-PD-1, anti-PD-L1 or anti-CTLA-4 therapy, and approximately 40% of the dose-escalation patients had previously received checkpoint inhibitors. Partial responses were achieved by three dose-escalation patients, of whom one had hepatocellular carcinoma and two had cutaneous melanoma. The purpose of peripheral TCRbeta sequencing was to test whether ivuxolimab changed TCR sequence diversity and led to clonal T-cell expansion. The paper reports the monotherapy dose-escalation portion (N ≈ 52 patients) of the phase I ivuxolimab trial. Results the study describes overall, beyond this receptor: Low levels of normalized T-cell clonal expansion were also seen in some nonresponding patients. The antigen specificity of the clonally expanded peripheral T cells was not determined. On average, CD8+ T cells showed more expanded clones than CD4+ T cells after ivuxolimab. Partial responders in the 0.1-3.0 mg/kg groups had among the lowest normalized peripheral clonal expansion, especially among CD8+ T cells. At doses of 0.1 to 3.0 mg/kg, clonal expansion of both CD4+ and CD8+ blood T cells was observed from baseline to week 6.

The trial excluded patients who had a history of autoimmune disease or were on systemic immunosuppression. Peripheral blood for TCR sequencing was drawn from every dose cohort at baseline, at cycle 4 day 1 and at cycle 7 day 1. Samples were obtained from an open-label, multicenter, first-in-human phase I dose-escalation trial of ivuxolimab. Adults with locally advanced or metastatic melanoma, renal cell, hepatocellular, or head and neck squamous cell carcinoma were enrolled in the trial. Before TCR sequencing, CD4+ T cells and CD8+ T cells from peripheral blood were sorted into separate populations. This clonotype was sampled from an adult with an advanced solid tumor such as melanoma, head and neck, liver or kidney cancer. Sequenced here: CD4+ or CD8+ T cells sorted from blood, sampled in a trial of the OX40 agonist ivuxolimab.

The bases read TGTGCCAGCATGTTAGATAACTCCTACGAGCAGTACTTC. This translates into CASMLDNSYEQYF. The V and J genes are TRBV2 and TRBJ2-7; no D segment can be confidently identified. V is reduced by 7 bases and J by 0 bases, leaving a spacing of 10 bases between them. Sequences SNHLY (CDR1) and FYNNEI (CDR2) are obtained from the germline V gene. The CDR3 starts with the cysteine, ends with the phenylalanine, and has 13 residues. Only the CDR3 region is kept as DNA, spanning 39 bases read in frame from base 1. With all but the CDR3 taken from the reference TRBV2 and TRBJ2-7 genes, the full variable domain is: EPEVTQTPSHQVTQMGQEVILRCVPISNHLYFYWYRQILGQKVEFLVSFYNNEISEKSEIFDDQFSVERPDGSNFTLKIRSTKLEDSAMYFCASMLDNSYEQYFGPGTRLTVT.